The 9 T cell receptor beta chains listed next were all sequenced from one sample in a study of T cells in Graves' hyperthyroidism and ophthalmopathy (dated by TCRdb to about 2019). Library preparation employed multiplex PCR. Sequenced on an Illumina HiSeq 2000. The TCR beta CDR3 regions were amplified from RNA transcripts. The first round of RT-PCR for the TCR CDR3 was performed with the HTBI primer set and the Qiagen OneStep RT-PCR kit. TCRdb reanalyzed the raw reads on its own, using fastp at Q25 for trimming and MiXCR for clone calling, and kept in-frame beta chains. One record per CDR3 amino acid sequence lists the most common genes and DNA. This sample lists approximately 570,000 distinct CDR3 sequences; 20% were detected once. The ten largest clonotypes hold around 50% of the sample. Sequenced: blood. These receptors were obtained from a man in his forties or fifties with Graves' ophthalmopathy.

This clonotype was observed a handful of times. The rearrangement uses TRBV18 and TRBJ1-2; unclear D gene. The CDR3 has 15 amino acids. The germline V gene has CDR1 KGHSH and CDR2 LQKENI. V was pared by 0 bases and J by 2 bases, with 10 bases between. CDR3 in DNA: TGTGCCAGCTCACCACCACGCGCGGCAAACTATGGCTACACCTTC. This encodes CASSPPRAANYGYTF.

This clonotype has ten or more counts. CDR3 in DNA: TGTGCCAGCTCACGACAGTCTACTAATGAAAAACTGTTTTTT. Amino acid sequence: CASSRQSTNEKLFF. The chain has TRBV18 and TRBJ1-4; the D gene is possibly TRBD1 (5 bases). The CDR3 runs to 14 residues. The germline CDR1 and CDR2 sequences are KGHSH and LQKENI. V was trimmed by 4 bases and J by 2 bases, leaving 8 bases between them.

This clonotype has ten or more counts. This CDR3 is CASTTTVLSYGYTF. In DNA form, the CDR3 reads TGTGCCAGCACTACGACAGTTTTAAGTTATGGCTACACCTTC. This rearrangement joins TRBV2 to TRBJ1-2, with TRBD1 as a possible D gene (5 bases). V lost 7 bases to trimming and J lost 5 bases, with 17 bases between them. CDR1 and CDR2 from the germline V gene are SNHLY and FYNNEI. This CDR3 has 14 residues.

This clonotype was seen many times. The CDR3 region has the DNA TGTGCCAGTAGTATAGGGACTAGCGGGGGTGAGACCCAGTACTTC. Encoded protein: CASSIGTSGGETQYF. The chain is built from TRBV19 and TRBJ2-5, with 13 positions matching TRBD2. The length of the CDR3 is 15 residues. After removal of 1 base from V and 5 bases from J, the junction contained 1 base not matched to a gene. Germline V gene data show CDR1 as LNHDA and CDR2 as SQIVND (reference sequence).

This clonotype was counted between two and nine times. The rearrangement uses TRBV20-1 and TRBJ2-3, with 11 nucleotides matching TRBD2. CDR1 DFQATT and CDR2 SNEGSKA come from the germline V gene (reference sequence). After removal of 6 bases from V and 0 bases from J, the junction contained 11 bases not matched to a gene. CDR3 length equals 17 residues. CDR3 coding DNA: TGCAGTGCCACACTAGCGGGAGCGGTGGGGAGCACAGATACGCAGTATTTT. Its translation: CSATLAGAVGSTDTQYF.

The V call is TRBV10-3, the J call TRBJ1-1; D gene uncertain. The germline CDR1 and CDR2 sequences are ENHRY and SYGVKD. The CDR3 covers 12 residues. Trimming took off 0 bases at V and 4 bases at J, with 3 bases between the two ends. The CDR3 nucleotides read TGTGCCATCAGTGAGTCGTTCACTGAAGCTTTCTTT. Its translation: CAISESFTEAFF.

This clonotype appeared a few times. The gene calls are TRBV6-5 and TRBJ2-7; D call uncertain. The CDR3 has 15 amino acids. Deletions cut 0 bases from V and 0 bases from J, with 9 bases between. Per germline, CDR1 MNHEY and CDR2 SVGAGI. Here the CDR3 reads CASSYSMASSYEQYF. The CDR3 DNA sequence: TGTGCCAGCAGTTACTCGATGGCCAGCTCCTACGAGCAGTACTTC.

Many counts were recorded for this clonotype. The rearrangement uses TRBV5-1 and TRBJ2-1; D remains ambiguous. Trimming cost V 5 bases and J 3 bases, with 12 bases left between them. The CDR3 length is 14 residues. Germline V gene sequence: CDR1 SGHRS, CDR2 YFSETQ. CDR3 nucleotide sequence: TGCGCCAGCAGAACCGATCCCTACTACAATGAGCAGTTCTTC. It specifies CASRTDPYYNEQFF.

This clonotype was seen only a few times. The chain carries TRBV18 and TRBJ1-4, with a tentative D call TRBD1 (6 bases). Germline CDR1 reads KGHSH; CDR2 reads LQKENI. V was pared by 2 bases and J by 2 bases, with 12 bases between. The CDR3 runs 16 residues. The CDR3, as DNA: TGTGCCAGCTCACCAAGGACAGCTACGACTAATGAAAAACTGTTTTTT. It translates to CASSPRTATTNEKLFF.